The 16 T cell receptor beta chains presented below share a single source sample, sequenced in a study of cytomegalovirus exposure and HLA in healthy donors. The PCR ran on 60 Vbeta and 13 Jbeta primers. The assay was immunoSEQ multiplex PCR, and TCRdb's table has in-frame clones only and misses some. This sample has about 160,000 clones, with around 84% found just once. Sequencing input: PBMCs. The source is a middle-aged woman in good health and CMV-seronegative.

For the CDR3, the DNA is TGTGCCAGCACCGACTCCTGGACAGGGGGCACTGAAGCTTTCTTT. It yields the protein CASTDSWTGGTEAFF. The chain carries TRBV6-5 and TRBJ1-1; 10 bases line up with TRBD1. Germline values: CDR1 MNHEY, CDR2 SVGAGI. V shed 7 bases, J shed 4 bases, and the junction held 9 bases outside the gene matches. This CDR3 comprises 15 residues.

The rearrangement joins TRBV28 to TRBJ1-1; D is undetermined. Germline V lookup: CDR1 MDHEN, CDR2 SYDVKM. Trimming left V 2 bases short and J 6 bases short, with 7 bases between. This CDR3 contains 12 residues. In DNA, the CDR3 is TGTGCCAGCAGTTTAGAGAGGGCTGAAGCTTTCTTT. Protein: CASSLERAEAFF.

The chain is built from TRBV9 and TRBJ2-7, with D uncertain. Germline V gene data show CDR1 as SGDLS and CDR2 as YYNGEE. The CDR3 spans 15 residues. Trimming left V 0 bases short and J 2 bases short, with 12 bases between. The CDR3: CASSVAPQVTYEQYF. CDR3 bases: TGTGCCAGCAGCGTAGCCCCGCAGGTGACCTACGAGCAGTACTTC.

This chain links TRBV10-3 with TRBJ1-4; D unresolved. The germline CDR1 and CDR2 sequences are ENHRY and SYGVKD. V lost 2 bases and J 4 bases, leaving 8 bases between the germline ends. The CDR3 is 14 amino acids. The CDR3 loop is CAISEEQYNEKLFF. As DNA, the CDR3 is TGTGCCATCAGTGAGGAACAGTATAATGAAAAACTGTTTTTT.

The rearrangement joins TRBV6-6 to TRBJ2-2; TRBD1 matches 9 bases. CDR3 length equals 16 residues. Germline CDR1 MNHNY, CDR2 SVGAGI (reference sequence). The J segment lost 3 bases and the V segment lost 8 bases, leaving 10 bases of the junction unmatched. In DNA, the CDR3 is TGTGCCAGCCAGAGGTCGACAGGGGGAGACACCGGGGAGCTGTTTTTT. It specifies CASQRSTGGDTGELFF.

DNA for the CDR3: TGCGCCAGCAGCTCGACAGTAAACACCGGGGAGCTGTTTTTT. Protein: CASSSTVNTGELFF. This chain uses TRBV5-1 with TRBJ2-2, with D possibly TRBD1 on 5 matching bases. The germline V and J ends were trimmed by 3 bases and 2 bases, with 8 bases remaining between them. Germline V gene lookup returns CDR1 SGHRS and CDR2 YFSETQ. The CDR3 loop spans 14 amino acids. Supplemented by reference TRBV5-1 and TRBJ2-2, the full variable domain reads KAGVTQTPRYLIKTRGQQVTLSCSPISGHRSVSWYQQTPGQGLQFLFEYFSETQRNKGNFPGRFSGRQFSNSRSEMNVSTLELGDSALYLCASSSTVNTGELFFGEGSRLTVL.

The CDR3 protein is CASSKGTSGQETQYF. CDR3 in DNA: TGTGCCAGCAGCAAAGGGACTAGCGGACAAGAGACCCAGTACTTC. The rearrangement joins TRBV7-9 to TRBJ2-5, with 11 bases matching TRBD2. V gave up 5 bases and J gave up 2 bases; unmatched junction bases: 4. Germline lookup yields CDR1 SEHNR and CDR2 FQNEAQ (reference sequence). CDR3 size: 15 residues.

The chain recombines TRBV5-1 with TRBJ2-3; maybe TRBD2 (7 bases). Per germline, CDR1 SGHRS and CDR2 YFSETQ. The CDR3 consists of 18 residues. Between the trimmed V and J ends, which lost 4 bases and 1 base, there was a span of 22 bases. CDR3 amino acids: CASSPGGAFIVGTDTQYF. Here the CDR3 DNA reads TGCGCCAGCAGCCCGGGGGGCGCTTTTATCGTGGGCACAGATACGCAGTATTTT.

The chain recombines TRBV5-1 with TRBJ1-1; 7 bases line up with TRBD1. Germline V CDR1 and CDR2: SGHRS, YFSETQ. The CDR3 is made up of 14 amino acids. V was clipped by 2 bases and J by 5 bases; unmatched bases: 6. The DNA for the CDR3 is TGCGCCAGCAGCTTACAGGGGTACGGGACTGAAGCTTTCTTT. Translated: CASSLQGYGTEAFF.

The chain couples TRBV28 to TRBJ1-5; TRBD1 agrees at 7 bases. The CDR3 length is 16 residues. Per the germline V gene, CDR1 is MDHEN and CDR2 is SYDVKM. J gave up 3 bases and V 4 bases, and 9 bases lay outside the gene matches. In DNA form, the CDR3 reads TGTGCCAGCAGTTCCCGTTACAGGGGCGTCAATCAGCCCCAGCATTTT. It yields the protein CASSSRYRGVNQPQHF.

This chain uses TRBV5-1 with TRBJ1-2; possible D gene TRBD1, 5 bases. Germline CDR1 is SGHRS and CDR2 is YFSETQ. Trimming removed 4 bases at V and 2 bases at J, with 9 bases between. CDR3 length: 13 residues. The CDR3 loop reads CASSITGNYGYTF. The DNA of the CDR3 is TGCGCCAGCAGCATAACAGGAAACTATGGCTACACCTTC.

This clone was picked up a small number of times. The rearrangement links TRBV6-6 to TRBJ1-2, with D maybe TRBD1 (5 bases). Germline assignment: CDR1 MNHNY and CDR2 SVGAGI (reference sequence). The V and J ends lost 8 bases and 8 bases respectively, with 18 bases between them. This CDR3 is 13 amino acids long. The CDR3 DNA is TGTGCCAGCCTCGAAACAGGAGAAAGGGGCTACACCTTC. Protein: CASLETGERGYTF.

The chain combines TRBV4-1 with TRBJ2-2; 7 nucleotides line up with TRBD1. The CDR3 has 15 residues. J gave up 0 bases and V 4 bases, and 2 bases lay outside the gene matches. The germline gives CDR1 MGHRA, CDR2 YSYEKL. CDR3 residues: CASSRDSANTGELFF. In DNA, the CDR3 is TGCGCCAGCAGCCGGGACAGCGCGAACACCGGGGAGCTGTTTTTT.

The chain combines TRBV2 with TRBJ2-3; 13 bases are shared with TRBD2. Germline assignment: CDR1 SNHLY and CDR2 FYNNEI. The CDR3 consists of 15 residues. Trimming cost V 7 bases and J 6 bases; bases outside gene matches: 7. The CDR3 is CASKETSGGVDTQYF. CDR3 in DNA: TGTGCCAGCAAAGAAACTAGCGGGGGGGTCGATACGCAGTATTTT. The full variable domain, with the rest looked up from reference TRBV2 and TRBJ2-3, is EPEVTQTPSHQVTQMGQEVILRCVPISNHLYFYWYRQILGQKVEFLVSFYNNEISEKSEIFDDQFSVERPDGSNFTLKIRSTKLEDSAMYFCASKETSGGVDTQYFGPGTRLTVL.

The J gene is TRBJ1-1, the V gene TRBV6-6, with D perhaps matching TRBD1 (6 bases). Germline values: CDR1 MNHNY, CDR2 SVGAGI (reference sequence). The V end was cut by 6 bases, the J end by 1 base, with 12 bases between. The CDR3 covers 14 residues. The CDR3 reads CASRPGQPNTEAFF. The DNA for the CDR3 is TGTGCCAGCAGACCGGGACAACCGAACACTGAAGCTTTCTTT.

The chain employs TRBV21-1 and TRBJ2-7; whether TRBD2, the table's D call, matches the DNA was not checked. TRBV21-1 has pseudogene status. This CDR3 contains 15 residues. CDR3 region: CASSNIRCLLSEQYF. CDR3 sequence (DNA): TGTGCCAGCAGCAACATACGGTGTCTCTTAAGTGAGCAGTACTTC.